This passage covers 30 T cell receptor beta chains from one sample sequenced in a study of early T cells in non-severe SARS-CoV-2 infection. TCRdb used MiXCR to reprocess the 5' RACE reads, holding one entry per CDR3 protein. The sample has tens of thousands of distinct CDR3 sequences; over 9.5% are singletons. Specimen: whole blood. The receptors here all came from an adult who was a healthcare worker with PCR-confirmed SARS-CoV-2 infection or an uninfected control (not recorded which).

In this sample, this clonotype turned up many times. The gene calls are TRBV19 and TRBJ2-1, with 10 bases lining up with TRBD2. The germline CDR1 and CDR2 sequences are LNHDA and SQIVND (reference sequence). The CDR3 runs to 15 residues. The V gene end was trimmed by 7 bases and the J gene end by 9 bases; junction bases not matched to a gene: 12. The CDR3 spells CASTSSLAGAGEQFF. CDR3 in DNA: TGTGCCAGTACCTCTAGCCTAGCGGGAGCTGGTGAGCAGTTCTTC.

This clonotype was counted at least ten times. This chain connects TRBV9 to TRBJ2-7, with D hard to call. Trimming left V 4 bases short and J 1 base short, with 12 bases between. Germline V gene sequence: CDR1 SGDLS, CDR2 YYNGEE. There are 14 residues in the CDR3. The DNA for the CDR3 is TGTGCCAGCAGCACCCGACCGCAATCCTACGAGCAGTACTTC. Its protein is CASSTRPQSYEQYF.

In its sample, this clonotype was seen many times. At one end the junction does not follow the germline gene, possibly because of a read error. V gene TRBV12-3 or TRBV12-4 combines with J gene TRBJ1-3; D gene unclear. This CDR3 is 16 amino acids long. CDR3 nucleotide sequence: TGTGCCAGCAGTTTCTTAGTGAGAGCCTCTGAAAACACCATATATTTT. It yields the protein CASSFLVRASENTIYF.

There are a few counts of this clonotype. The DNA for the CDR3 is TGTGCCAGCAGTAGACAGGCAAATGAAAAACTGTTTTTT. Translated, it gives CASSRQANEKLFF. The J gene is TRBJ1-4, the V gene TRBV12-3 or TRBV12-4; D perhaps matches TRBD1 (6 bases). CDR3 length: 13 amino acids. V lost 5 bases and J lost 5, with 9 bases in between.

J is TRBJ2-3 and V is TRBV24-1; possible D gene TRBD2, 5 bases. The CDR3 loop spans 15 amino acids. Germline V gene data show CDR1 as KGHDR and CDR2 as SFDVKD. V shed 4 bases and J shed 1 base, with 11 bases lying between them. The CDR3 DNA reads TGTGCCACCAGTGAGCTAGCAGATGGCACAGATACGCAGTATTTT. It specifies CATSELADGTDTQYF.

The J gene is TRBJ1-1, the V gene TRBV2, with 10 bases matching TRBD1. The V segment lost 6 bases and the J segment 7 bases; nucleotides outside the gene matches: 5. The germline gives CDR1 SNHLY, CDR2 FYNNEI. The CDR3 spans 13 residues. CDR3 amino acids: CASRGTGDVEAFF. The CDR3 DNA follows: TGTGCCAGCAGGGGGACAGGGGACGTTGAAGCTTTCTTT.

The CDR3 sequence: CASSQDLGSSTDTQYF. The CDR3 DNA is TGCGCCAGCAGCCAAGATCTAGGTTCTAGCACAGATACGCAGTATTTT. The chain links TRBV4-3 to TRBJ2-3, with D unresolved. The V and J ends lost 0 bases and 0 bases respectively, with 10 bases between them. CDR1 LGHNA and CDR2 YSLEER come from the germline V gene. This CDR3 region has 16 residues.

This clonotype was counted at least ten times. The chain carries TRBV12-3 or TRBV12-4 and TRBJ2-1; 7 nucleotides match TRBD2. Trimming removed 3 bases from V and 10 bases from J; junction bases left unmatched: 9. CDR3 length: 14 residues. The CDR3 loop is CASSFGGSKWEQFF. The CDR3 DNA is TGTGCCAGCAGTTTCGGGGGGTCAAAATGGGAGCAGTTCTTC.

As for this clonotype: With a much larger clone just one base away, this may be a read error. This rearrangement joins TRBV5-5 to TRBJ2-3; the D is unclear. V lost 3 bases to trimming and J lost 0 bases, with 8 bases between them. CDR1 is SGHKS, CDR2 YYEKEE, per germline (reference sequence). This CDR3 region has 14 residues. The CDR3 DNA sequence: TGTGCCAGCAGCTGGGCAGCCAGCACAGATACGCAGTATTTT. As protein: CASSWAASTDTQYF.

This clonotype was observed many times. For the CDR3, the DNA is TGCAGCGCCCGACGGCGGGAGGAGGTTGAGACCCAGTACTTC. Translating gives CSARRREEVETQYF. V and J are TRBV29-1 and TRBJ2-5; 8 nucleotides line up with TRBD2. Germline V lookup: CDR1 SQVTM, CDR2 ANQGSEA. The CDR3 is 14 residues long. Germline trimming cut 7 bases from V and 5 bases from J; bases unmatched to any gene: 12.

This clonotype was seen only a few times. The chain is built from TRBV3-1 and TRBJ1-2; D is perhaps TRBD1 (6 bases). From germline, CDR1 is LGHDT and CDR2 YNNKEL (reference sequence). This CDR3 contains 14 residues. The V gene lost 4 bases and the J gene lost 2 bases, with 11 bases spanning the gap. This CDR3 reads CASSLSGQNYGYTF. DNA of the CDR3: TGTGCCAGCAGCCTTTCAGGACAGAACTATGGCTACACCTTC.

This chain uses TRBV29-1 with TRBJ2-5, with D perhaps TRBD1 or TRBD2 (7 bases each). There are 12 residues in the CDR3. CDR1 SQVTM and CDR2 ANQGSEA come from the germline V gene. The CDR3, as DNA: TGCAGTGCGGCAGGGGGGGCAGAGACCCAGTACTTC. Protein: CSAAGGAETQYF.

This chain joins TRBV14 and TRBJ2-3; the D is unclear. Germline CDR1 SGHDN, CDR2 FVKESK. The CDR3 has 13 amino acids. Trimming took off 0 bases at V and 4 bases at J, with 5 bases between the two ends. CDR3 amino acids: CASSQDVADTQYF. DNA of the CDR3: TGTGCCAGCAGCCAAGATGTTGCAGATACGCAGTATTTT.

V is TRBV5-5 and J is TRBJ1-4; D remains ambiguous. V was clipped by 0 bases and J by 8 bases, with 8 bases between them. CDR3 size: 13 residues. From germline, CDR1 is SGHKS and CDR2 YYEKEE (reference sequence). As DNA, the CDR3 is TGTGCCAGCAGCTTGGGCCCACAGGAAAAACTGTTTTTT. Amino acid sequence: CASSLGPQEKLFF.

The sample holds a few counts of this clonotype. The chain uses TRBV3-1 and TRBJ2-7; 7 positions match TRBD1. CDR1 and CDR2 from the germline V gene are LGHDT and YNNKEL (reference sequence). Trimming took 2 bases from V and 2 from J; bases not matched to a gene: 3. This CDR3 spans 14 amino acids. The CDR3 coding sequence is TGTGCCAGCAGCCAACGGGGACAGACCTACGAGCAGTACTTC. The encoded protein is CASSQRGQTYEQYF.

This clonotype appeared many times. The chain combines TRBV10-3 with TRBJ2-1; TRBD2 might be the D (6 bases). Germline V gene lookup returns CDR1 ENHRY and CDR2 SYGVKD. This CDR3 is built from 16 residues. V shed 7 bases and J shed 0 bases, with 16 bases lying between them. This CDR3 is CAIKSPEGPSYNEQFF. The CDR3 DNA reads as TGTGCCATCAAAAGCCCGGAGGGCCCCTCCTACAATGAGCAGTTCTTC.

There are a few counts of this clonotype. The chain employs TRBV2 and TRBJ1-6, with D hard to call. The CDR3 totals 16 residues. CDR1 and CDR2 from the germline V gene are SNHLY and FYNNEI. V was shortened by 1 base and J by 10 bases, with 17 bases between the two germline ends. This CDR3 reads CASSEGFGGGRSPLHF. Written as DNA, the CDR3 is TGTGCCAGCAGTGAAGGCTTCGGCGGAGGGAGATCACCCCTCCACTTT.

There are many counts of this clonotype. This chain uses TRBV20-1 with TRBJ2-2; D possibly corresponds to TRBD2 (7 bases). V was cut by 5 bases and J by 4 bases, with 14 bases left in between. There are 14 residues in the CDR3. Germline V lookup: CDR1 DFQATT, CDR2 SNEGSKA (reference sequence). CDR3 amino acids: CSAYGGGGTGELFF. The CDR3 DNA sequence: TGCAGTGCTTACGGAGGGGGGGGCACCGGGGAGCTGTTTTTT.

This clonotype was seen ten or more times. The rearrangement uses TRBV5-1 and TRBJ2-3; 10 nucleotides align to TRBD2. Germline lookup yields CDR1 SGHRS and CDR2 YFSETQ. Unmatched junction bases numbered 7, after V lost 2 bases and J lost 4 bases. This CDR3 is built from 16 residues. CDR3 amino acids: CASSLGSGGRADTQYF. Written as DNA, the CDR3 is TGCGCCAGCAGCTTAGGTAGCGGGGGGCGAGCAGATACGCAGTATTTT.

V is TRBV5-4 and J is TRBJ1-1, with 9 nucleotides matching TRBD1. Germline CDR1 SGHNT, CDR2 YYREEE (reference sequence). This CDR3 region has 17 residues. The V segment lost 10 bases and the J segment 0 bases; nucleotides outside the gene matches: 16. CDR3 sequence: CAGRTGGQGYMNTEAFF. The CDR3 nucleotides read TGTGCCGGACGAACGGGGGGACAGGGCTACATGAACACTGAAGCTTTCTTT.

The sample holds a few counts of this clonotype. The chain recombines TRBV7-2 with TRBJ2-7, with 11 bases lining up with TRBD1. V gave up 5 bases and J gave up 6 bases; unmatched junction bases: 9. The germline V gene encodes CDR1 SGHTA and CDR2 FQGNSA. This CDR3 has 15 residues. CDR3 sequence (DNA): TGTGCCAGCAGCCCTAGGGACAGGGGGAAAGGCGAGCAGTACTTC. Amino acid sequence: CASSPRDRGKGEQYF.

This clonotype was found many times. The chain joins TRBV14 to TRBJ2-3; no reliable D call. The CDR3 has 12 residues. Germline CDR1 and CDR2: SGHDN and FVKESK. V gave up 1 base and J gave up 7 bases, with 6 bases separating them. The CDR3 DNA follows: TGTGCCAGCAGCCAAGCCAGGTATACGCAGTATTTT. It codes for CASSQARYTQYF.

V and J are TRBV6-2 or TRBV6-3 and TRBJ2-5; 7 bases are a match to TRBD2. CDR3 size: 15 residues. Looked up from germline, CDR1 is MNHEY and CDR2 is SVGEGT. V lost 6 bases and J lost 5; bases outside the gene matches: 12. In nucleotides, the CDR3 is TGTGCCAGCAGGAAGCCAACGGGAGGAGGCGAGACCCAGTACTTC. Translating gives CASRKPTGGGETQYF.

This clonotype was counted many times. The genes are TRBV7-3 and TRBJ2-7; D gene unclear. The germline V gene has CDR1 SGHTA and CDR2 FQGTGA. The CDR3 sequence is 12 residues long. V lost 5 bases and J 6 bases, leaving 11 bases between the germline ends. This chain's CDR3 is CASSHPVCEQYF. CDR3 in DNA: TGTGCCAGCAGCCATCCTGTTTGCGAGCAGTACTTC.

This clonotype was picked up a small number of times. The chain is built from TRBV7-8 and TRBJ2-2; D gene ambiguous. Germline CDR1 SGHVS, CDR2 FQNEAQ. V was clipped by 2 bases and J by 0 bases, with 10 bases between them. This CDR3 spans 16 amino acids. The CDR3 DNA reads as TGTGCCAGCAGCTTAAGGGTCGTCGCGAACACCGGGGAGCTGTTTTTT. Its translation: CASSLRVVANTGELFF.

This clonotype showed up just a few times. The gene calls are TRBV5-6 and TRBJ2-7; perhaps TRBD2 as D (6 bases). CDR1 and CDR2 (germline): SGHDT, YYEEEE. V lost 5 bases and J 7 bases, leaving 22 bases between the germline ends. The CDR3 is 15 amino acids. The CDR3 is CASRSGLPIRKEQYF. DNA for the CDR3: TGTGCCAGCAGGTCGGGACTCCCCATCAGAAAAGAGCAGTACTTC.

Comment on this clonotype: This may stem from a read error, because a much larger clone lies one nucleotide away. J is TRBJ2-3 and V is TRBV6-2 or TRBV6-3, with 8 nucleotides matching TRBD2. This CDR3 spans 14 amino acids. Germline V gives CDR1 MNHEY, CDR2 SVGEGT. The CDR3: CASSPAGDTDRQYF. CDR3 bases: TGTGCCAGCAGCCCAGCGGGGGACACAGATAGGCAGTATTTT.

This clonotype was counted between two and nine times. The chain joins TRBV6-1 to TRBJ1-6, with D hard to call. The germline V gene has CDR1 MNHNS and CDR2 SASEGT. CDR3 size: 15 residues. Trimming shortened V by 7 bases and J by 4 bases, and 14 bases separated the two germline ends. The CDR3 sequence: CASKTSPMYNSPLHF. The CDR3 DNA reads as TGTGCCAGCAAGACGAGCCCTATGTATAATTCACCCCTCCACTTT.

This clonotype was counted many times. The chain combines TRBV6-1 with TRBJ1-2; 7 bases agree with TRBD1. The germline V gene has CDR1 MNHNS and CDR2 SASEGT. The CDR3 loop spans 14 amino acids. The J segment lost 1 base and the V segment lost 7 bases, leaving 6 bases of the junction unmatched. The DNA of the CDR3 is TGTGCCAGCACGAAGACAGGGAATAACTATGGCTACACCTTC. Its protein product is CASTKTGNNYGYTF.

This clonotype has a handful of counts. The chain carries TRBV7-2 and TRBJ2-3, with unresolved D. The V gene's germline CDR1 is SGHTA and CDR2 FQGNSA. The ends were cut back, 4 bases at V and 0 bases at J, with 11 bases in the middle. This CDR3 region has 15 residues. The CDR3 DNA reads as TGTGCCAGCAGCTCCCCGGGTCTTAGCACAGATACGCAGTATTTT. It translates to CASSSPGLSTDTQYF.